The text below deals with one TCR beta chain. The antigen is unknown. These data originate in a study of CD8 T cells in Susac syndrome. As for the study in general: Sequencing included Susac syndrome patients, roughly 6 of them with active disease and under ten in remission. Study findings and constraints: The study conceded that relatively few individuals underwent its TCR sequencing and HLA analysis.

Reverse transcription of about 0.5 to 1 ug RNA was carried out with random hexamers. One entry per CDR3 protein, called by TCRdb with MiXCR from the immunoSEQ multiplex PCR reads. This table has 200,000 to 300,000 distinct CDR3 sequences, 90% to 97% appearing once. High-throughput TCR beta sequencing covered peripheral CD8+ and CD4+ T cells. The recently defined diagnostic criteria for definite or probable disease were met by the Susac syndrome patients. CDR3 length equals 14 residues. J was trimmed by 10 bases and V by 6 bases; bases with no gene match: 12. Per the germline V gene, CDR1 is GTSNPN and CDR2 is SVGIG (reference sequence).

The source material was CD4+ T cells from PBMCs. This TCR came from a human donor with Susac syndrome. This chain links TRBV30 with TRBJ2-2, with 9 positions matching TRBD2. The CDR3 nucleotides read TGTGCCTGTCCCGGGACTAGCTCACAAGCGGAGCTGTTTTTT. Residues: CACPGTSSQAELFF.